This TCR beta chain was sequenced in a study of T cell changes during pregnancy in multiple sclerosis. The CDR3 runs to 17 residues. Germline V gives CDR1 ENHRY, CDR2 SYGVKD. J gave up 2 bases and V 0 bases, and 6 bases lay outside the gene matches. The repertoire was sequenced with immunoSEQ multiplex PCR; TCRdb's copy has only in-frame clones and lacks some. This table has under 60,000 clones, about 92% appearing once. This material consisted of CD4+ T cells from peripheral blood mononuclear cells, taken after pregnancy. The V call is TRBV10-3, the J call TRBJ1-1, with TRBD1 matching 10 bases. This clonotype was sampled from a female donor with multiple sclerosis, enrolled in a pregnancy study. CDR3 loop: CAISESGGTGANTEAFF. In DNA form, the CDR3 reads TGTGCCATCAGTGAGTCGGGGGGGACAGGGGCTAACACTGAAGCTTTCTTT.